This is a list of T cell receptor beta chains from one sample in a study of blood T cell repertoires in COVID-19. The repertoire was sequenced with immunoSEQ multiplex PCR; TCRdb's copy has only in-frame clones and lacks some. Found here are about 190,000 clones, approximately 81% of them singletons; the top ten hold about a fifth. Sequencing input: peripheral blood. The receptors derive from a human donor in a cohort sampled during active COVID-19. The CDR3 runs from the conserved cysteine through the conserved F or W. The D gene is left open where the match is weak.

v_call,d_call,cdr3_length,j_call,cdr3_aa,cdr3_nt
TRBV29-1,NA,13,TRBJ2-1,CSADITSYNEQFF,TGCAGCGCGGACATCACCTCCTACAATGAGCAGTTCTTC
TRBV11-3,TRBD2,16,TRBJ2-2,CASSLWRGDNTGELFF,TGTGCCAGCAGCTTATGGCGGGGGGACAACACCGGGGAGCTGTTTTTT
TRBV3-1/TRBV3-2,NA,14,TRBJ1-6,CASSQQGRGSPLHF,TGTGCCAGCAGCCAACAGGGAAGAGGTTCACCCCTCCACTTT
TRBV4-2,NA,15,TRBJ2-3,CASSQDLRITDTQYF,TGTGCCAGCAGCCAAGACCTTAGAATTACAGATACGCAGTATTTT
TRBV18,NA,15,TRBJ1-1,CASSPPGISNTEAFF,TGTGCCAGCTCACCTCCGGGAATCTCGAACACTGAAGCTTTCTTT
TRBV6-1,NA,13,TRBJ1-2,CASSETWGEGYTF,TGTGCCAGCAGTGAAACCTGGGGAGAAGGCTACACCTTC
TRBV5-1,TRBD1,14,TRBJ1-3,CASSSGTGENTIYF,TGCGCCAGCAGCTCCGGGACAGGGGAAAACACCATATATTTT
TRBV27,NA,13,TRBJ1-6,CASRQGFNSPLHF,TGTGCCAGCAGACAGGGTTTTAATTCACCCCTCCACTTT
TRBV19,TRBD1,16,TRBJ1-5,CASSMGTGGDYQPQHF,TGTGCCAGTAGTATGGGTACAGGGGGCGATTATCAGCCCCAGCATTTT
TRBV6-5,NA,11,TRBJ1-4,CASSFGEKLFF,TGTGCCAGCAGTTTCGGTGAAAAACTGTTTTTT
TRBV4-1,NA,16,TRBJ2-1,CASSQTTPSSYNEQFF,TGCGCCAGCAGCCAAACCACTCCTAGCTCCTACAATGAGCAGTTCTTC
TRBV5-1,NA,13,TRBJ2-4,CASSSGEMNIQYF,TGCGCCAGCAGCTCAGGGGAGATGAACATTCAGTACTTC